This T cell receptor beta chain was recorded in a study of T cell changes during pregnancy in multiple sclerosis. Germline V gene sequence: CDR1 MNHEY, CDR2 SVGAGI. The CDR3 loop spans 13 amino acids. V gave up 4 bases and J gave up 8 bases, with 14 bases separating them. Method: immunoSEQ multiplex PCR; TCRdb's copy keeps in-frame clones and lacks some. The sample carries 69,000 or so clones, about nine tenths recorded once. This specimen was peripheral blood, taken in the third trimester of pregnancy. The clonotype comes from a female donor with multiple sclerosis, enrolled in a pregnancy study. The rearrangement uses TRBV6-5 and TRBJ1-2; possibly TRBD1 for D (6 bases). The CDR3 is CASSSSPGQGYTF. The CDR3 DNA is TGTGCCAGCAGTTCTTCTCCGGGACAAGGCTACACCTTC.